This TCR beta chain originates from a study of blood T cell repertoires in COVID-19. Clones were sequenced by immunoSEQ multiplex PCR, and TCRdb holds only the in-frame ones, with some missing. Among around 170,000 clones listed, approximately 80% were seen once. Assignments of participants to cohorts depended upon their own reported clinical history. This clonotype originated in a man aged 60 to 69 who had been exposed to COVID-19. What was sequenced was PBMCs or T cells enriched from blood (not recorded which).

This CDR3 is CASSQVSAGGPLGEQYF. The CDR3 nucleotides are TGCGCCAGCAGCCAAGTTAGTGCGGGAGGGCCTCTGGGAGAGCAGTACTTC. The chain joins TRBV4-3 to TRBJ2-7, with 9 nucleotides matching TRBD2. This CDR3 contains 17 residues. Germline trimming cut 1 base from V and 7 bases from J; bases unmatched to any gene: 14. The germline V gene has CDR1 LGHNA and CDR2 YSLEER.